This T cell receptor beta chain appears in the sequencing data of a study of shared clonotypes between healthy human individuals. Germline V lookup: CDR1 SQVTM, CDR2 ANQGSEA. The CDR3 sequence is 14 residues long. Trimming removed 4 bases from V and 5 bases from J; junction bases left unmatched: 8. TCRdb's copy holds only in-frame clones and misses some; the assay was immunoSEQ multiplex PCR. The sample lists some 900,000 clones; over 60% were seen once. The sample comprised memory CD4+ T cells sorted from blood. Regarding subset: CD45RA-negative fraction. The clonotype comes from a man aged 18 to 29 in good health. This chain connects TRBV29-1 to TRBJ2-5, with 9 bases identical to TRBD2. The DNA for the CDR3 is TGCAGCGTTGGCGCTAGCGGGACGGTTGAGACCCAGTACTTC. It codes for CSVGASGTVETQYF. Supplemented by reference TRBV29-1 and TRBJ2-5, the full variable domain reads SAVISQKPSRDICQRGTSLTIQCQVDSQVTMMFWYRQQPGQSLTLIATANQGSEATYESGFVIDKFPISRPNLTFSTLTVSNMSPEDSSIYLCSVGASGTVETQYFGPGTRLLVL.